This TCR beta chain is drawn from a study of CD4 T cells in relation to SARS-CoV-2 and coronaviruses. Study-level background: After approximately 10 days of antigen culture, PBMC TCR beta CDR3s were sequenced.

The CDR3 has 16 residues. V was trimmed by 4 bases and J by 0 bases, leaving 13 bases between them. The germline CDR1 and CDR2 sequences are LGHNA and YSLEER. Before the COVID-19 pandemic, during about 2010-2018, CD4+ T cells were taken from unexposed donors. The cells were cultured for 10 days before CD4+ T cells were isolated. Each well had a few million PBMCs in 5% human AB serum with IL-2. To note about this clone: Its antigen is not identified.

The data were produced by immunoSEQ multiplex PCR, yet TCRdb's version contains in-frame clones alone and is incomplete. The table lists 25,000 to 35,000 clones, approximately 80% of them singletons. Sequencing used CD4+ T cells from PBMCs, cultured in vitro. This clonotype was obtained from a human donor in good health. The chain links TRBV4-3 to TRBJ1-3; D is unresolved. Here the CDR3 reads CASSPRASISGNTIYF. The CDR3 coding sequence is TGCGCCAGCAGCCCCCGGGCGTCTATCTCTGGAAACACCATATATTTT.